This T cell receptor beta chain was identified in a study of beta chain features in type 1 diabetes. Findings and limits, study-wide: Fewer insertions but more deletions were seen at VDJ junctions in type 1 diabetes patients.

This clone has more than one count but fewer than ten. Its specificity is unknown. Investigators reverse transcribed all isolated RNA, so they sequenced expressed TCRB transcripts. Libraries were prepared by immunoSEQ multiplex PCR; TCRdb keeps only in-frame clonotypes and omits some of them. The sample lists 250,000 to 400,000 clones; 12% to 15% were seen once. Sorted populations were all over 98% pure. The germline V gene encodes CDR1 SEHNR and CDR2 FQNEAQ (reference sequence). The CDR3 sequence is 15 residues long. The V and J ends lost 7 bases and 1 base, in that order; junction bases with no gene match: 8.

The V call is TRBV7-9, the J call TRBJ2-5, with 8 bases aligning to TRBD2. Input material: central memory CD4+ T cells from blood. This receptor was obtained from a man under 40 in good health. CDR3 bases: TGTGCCAGCACCCCCTCTAGCGGGCCCCAAGAGACCCAGTACTTC. This codes for CASTPSSGPQETQYF.